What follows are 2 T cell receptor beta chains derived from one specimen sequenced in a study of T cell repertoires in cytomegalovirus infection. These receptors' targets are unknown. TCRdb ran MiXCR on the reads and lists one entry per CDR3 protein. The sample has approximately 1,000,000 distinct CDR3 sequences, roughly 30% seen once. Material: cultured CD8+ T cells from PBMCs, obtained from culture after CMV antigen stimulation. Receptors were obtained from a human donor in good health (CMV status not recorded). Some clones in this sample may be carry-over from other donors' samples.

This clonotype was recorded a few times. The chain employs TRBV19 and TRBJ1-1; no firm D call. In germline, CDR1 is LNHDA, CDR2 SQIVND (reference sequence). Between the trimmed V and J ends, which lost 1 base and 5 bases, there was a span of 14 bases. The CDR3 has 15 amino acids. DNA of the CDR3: TGTGCCAGTAGTATAGCGAGCACCGAGTGGACTGAAGCTTTCTTT. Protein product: CASSIASTEWTEAFF.

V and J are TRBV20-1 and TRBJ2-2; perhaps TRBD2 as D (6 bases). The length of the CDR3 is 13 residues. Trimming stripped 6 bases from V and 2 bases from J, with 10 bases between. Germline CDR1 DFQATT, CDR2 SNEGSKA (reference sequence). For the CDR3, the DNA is TGCAGTGCGGGGGGAGGAAACACCGGGGAGCTGTTTTTT. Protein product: CSAGGGNTGELFF.